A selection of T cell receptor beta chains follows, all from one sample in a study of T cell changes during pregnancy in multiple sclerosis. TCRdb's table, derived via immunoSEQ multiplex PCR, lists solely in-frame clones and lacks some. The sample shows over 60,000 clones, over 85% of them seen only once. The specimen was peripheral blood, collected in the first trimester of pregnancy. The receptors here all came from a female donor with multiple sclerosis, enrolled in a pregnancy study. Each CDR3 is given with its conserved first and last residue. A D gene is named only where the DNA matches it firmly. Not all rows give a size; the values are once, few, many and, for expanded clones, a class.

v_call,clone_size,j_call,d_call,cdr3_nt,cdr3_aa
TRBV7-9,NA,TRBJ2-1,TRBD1,TGTGCCAGCAGCGAGGGACAGGGGCTCTACAATGAGCAGTTCTTC,CASSEGQGLYNEQFF
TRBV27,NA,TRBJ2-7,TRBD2,TGTGCCAGCAGTTTACTCCTTGGGACTAGCGGTAACGAGCAGTACTTC,CASSLLLGTSGNEQYF
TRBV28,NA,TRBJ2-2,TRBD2,TGTGCCAGCACGGGACTAGCGGGGGCCGGGGAGCTGTTTTTT,CASTGLAGAGELFF
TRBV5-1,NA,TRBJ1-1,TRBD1,TGCGCCAGCAGCCCTGAGGCAGGGGGCCTTACGAACACTGAAGCTTTCTTT,CASSPEAGGLTNTEAFF
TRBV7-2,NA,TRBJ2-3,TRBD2,TGTGCCATCTCCGGGGGGGCCGGAGATACGCAGTATTTT,CAISGGAGDTQYF
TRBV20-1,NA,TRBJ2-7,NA,TGCAGTGCCGTAGGGGAATACGAGCAGTACTTC,CSAVGEYEQYF
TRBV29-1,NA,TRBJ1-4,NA,TGCAGCGTTGAAAATGGAGGAGAAAAACTGTTTTTT,CSVENGGEKLFF
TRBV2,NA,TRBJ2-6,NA,TGTGCCAGCAGTGAATATAAAACAGGTTTGGCTGGGGCCAACGTCCTGACTTTC,CASSEYKTGLAGANVLTF
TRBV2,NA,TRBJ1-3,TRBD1,TGTGCCAGCAGGGGACAGATTTCTGGAAACACCATATATTTT,CASRGQISGNTIYF
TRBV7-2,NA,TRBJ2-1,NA,TGTGCCAGCACTTACGCGGTCTCCTACAATGAGCAGTTCTTC,CASTYAVSYNEQFF
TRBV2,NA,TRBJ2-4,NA,TGTGCCAGCAGTGGGAGGGGTGCGGTCAAAAACATTCAGTACTTC,CASSGRGAVKNIQYF
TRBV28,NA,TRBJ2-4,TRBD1,TGTGCCAGCAGTTTTTCCACCGGGACAGACATGGGAAACATTCAGTACTTC,CASSFSTGTDMGNIQYF
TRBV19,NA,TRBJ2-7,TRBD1,TGTGCCAGTAGTGCGCCCGGGACAGGGTCCTACGAGCAGTACTTC,CASSAPGTGSYEQYF
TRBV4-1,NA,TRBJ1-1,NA,TGCGCCAGCAGCCAAGTCCCAGCCCAGGGGCTAGAGGCTCCCTTCTTT,CASSQVPAQGLEAPFF
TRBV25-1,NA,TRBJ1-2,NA,TGTGCCAGCAGTGGAGACAGTGGCGGCTACACCTTC,CASSGDSGGYTF
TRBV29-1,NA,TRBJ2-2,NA,TGCAGCGTTCGGGGGGCCCCCACCGGGGAGCTGTTTTTT,CSVRGAPTGELFF
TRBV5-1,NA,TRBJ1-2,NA,TGCGCCAGCAAAGTGGGGGGGGCAAAGGACTATGGCTACACCTTC,CASKVGGAKDYGYTF
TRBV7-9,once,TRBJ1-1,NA,TGTGCCAGCAGCCTACGGGGGAACACTGAAGCTTTCTTT,CASSLRGNTEAFF
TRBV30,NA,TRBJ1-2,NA,TGTGCCTGGAGCCCGAGGAGCGGCTACACCTTC,CAWSPRSGYTF
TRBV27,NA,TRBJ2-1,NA,TGTGCCAGCAGTAGCACCTACCCATCCTACAATGAGCAGTTCTTC,CASSSTYPSYNEQFF
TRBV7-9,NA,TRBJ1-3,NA,TGTGCCAGCAGCCTACAGGGTATTAAGACCTCTTCGGGAAACACCATATATTTT,CASSLQGIKTSSGNTIYF
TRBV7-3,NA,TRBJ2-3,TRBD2,TGTGCCAGCAGCTTAACATTCCCCCGGGGGGGCACAGATACGCAGTATTTT,CASSLTFPRGGTDTQYF
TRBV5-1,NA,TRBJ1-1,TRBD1,TGCGCCAGCAGCCCCCGGACAGGGAACACTGAAGCTTTCTTT,CASSPRTGNTEAFF
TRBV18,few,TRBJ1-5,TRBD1,TGTGCCAGCTCACTGGGACAGGGAATCAACAATCAGCCCCAGCATTTT,CASSLGQGINNQPQHF
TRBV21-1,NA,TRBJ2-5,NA,TGTGCCAGCAGCGCTCGGGACACCTGGGACTTC,CASSARDTWDF
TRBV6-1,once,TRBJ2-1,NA,TGTGCCAGCAGACATTACTCCTACAATGAGCAGTTCTTC,CASRHYSYNEQFF
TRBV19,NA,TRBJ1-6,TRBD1,TGTGCCAGTAGTCCTTGGACAGGGGACTCCTATAATTCACCCCTCCACTTT,CASSPWTGDSYNSPLHF
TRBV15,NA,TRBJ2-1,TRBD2,TGTGCCACCAGCTCTAGCGGGGACCCTTATAATGAGCAGTTCTTC,CATSSSGDPYNEQFF
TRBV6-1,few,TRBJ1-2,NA,TGTGCCAGCAGTGAAGAAGGGGGGGGTGGCTACACCTTC,CASSEEGGGGYTF
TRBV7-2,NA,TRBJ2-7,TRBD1,TGTGCCAGCAGCTTAAAGGGACAGGGGCCCGAGCAGTACTTC,CASSLKGQGPEQYF
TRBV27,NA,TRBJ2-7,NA,TGTGCCAGCAGTTTCGCGGTTTTTAATCACTTCGGGAGAGCCAATACCTACGAGCAGTACTTC,CASSFAVFNHFGRANTYEQYF
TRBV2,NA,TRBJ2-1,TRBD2,TGTGCCAGCAGTGACTGGCGGGGGGCCTTTCGCTCCTACAATGAGCAGTTCTTC,CASSDWRGAFRSYNEQFF
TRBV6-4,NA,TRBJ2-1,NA,TGTGCCAGCAGTCCCGAGGGCCCCTACAATGAGCAGTTCTTC,CASSPEGPYNEQFF
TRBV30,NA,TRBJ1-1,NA,TGTGCCTGGAAACAGTTAGACGAAGCTTTCTTT,CAWKQLDEAFF
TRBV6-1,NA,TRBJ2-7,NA,TGTGCCAGCAGTGAAGCCTACAGGGTTGGCGAGCAGTACTTC,CASSEAYRVGEQYF
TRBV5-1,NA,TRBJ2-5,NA,TGCGCCAGCAGCTCACTAGAGAAAGAGACCCAGTACTTC,CASSSLEKETQYF
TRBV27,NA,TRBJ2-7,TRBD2,TGTGCCAGCAGTTCCACCCCGGGACTAGCGAAAGGCTACGAGCAGTACTTC,CASSSTPGLAKGYEQYF
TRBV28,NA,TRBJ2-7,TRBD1,TGTGCCAGCAGTTCTACCGGATCCGGCAGGGGGCTCCACGAGCAGTACTTC,CASSSTGSGRGLHEQYF
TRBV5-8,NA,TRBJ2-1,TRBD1,TGTGCCAGCAGCATGACAGGGGTCGAGCAGTTCTTC,CASSMTGVEQFF
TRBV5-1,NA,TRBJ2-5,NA,TGCGCCAGCAGCCGGGGACAACAAGAGACCCAGTACTTC,CASSRGQQETQYF